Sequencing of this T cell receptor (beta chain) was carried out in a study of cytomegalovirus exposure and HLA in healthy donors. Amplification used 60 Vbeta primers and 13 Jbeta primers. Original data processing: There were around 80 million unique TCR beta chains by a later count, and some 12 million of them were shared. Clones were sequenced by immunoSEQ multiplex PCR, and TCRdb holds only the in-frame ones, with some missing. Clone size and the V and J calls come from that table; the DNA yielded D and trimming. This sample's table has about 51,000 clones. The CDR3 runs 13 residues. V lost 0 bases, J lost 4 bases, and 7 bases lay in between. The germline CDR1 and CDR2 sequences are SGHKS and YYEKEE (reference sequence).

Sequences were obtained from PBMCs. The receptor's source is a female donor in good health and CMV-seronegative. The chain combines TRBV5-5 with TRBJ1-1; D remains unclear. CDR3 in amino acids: CASSLAGLTEAFF. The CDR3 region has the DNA TGTGCCAGCAGCTTGGCCGGACTCACTGAAGCTTTCTTT.